This TCR beta chain stems from a study of shared clonotypes between healthy human individuals. Libraries were prepared by immunoSEQ multiplex PCR; TCRdb keeps only in-frame clonotypes and omits some of them. The sample contains nearly 1 million clones, approximately 76% of which appear only once. Researchers partitioned CD4+ cells into CD45RA+ naive and CD45RA-negative memory subsets. The TCR was taken from a man aged 18 to 30 in good health. Material: memory CD4+ T cells sorted from blood. Subset denoted: CD45RA-negative fraction.

The CDR3 reads CASSHSLQYYYGYTF. The CDR3 DNA is TGCGCCAGCAGCCACAGCCTACAGTACTACTATGGCTACACCTTC. The chain combines TRBV4-1 with TRBJ1-2, with D unresolved. The V end lost 3 bases, the J end lost 3 bases, and 14 bases lay between the germline ends. CDR3 length: 15 amino acids. Germline V gene sequence: CDR1 MGHRA, CDR2 YSYEKL.